These T cell receptor beta chains were read from a single sample in a study of Ad26.COV2.S vaccination and SARS-CoV-2 variants. Libraries were prepared by immunoSEQ multiplex PCR; TCRdb keeps only in-frame clonotypes and omits some of them. The sample lists some 520,000 clones, 87% occurring once. This sample comprised peripheral blood, obtained in a trial of Ad26.COV2.S vaccine versus placebo. Receptor source: a person between 18 and 65 years old who received the Ad26.COV2.S COVID-19 vaccine or a placebo. Each CDR3 is given with its conserved first and last residue. A D gene is named only where the DNA matches it firmly. Only some rows state a clone size, as once, few, many or a class for expanded clones.

clone_size | d_call | j_call | v_call | cdr3_aa | cdr3_nt
NA | NA | TRBJ2-2 | TRBV7-2 | CASTPAAANTGELFF | TGTGCCAGCACTCCGGCAGCGGCAAACACCGGGGAGCTGTTTTTT
NA | NA | TRBJ2-4 | TRBV3-1/TRBV3-2 | CASSGTDLAKNIQYF | TGTGCCAGCAGCGGGACGGACCTAGCCAAAAACATTCAGTACTTC
NA | NA | TRBJ2-7 | TRBV6-5 | CASSLGYEQYF | TGTGCCAGCAGTTTGGGCTACGAGCAGTACTTC
NA | TRBD2 | TRBJ2-1 | TRBV4-3 | CASSPDLAGGYNEQFF | TGCGCCAGCAGCCCCGATTTGGCGGGAGGCTACAATGAGCAGTTCTTC
NA | TRBD1 | TRBJ2-2 | TRBV7-3 | CASSPTGGAERLFF | TGTGCCAGCAGCCCGACAGGGGGCGCCGAAAGGCTGTTTTTT
NA | NA | TRBJ1-6 | TRBV11-3 | CASSLDSLSPLHF | TGTGCCAGCAGCTTAGATTCCCTATCACCCCTCCACTTT
NA | NA | TRBJ1-3 | TRBV28 | CASSLVRNTIYF | TGTGCCAGCAGTTTGGTCAGAAACACCATATATTTT
NA | NA | TRBJ1-1 | TRBV28 | CASSLEDSQAFF | TGTGCCAGCAGTCTCGAGGACAGCCAAGCTTTCTTT
NA | NA | TRBJ2-5 | TRBV11-2 | CASSLKETQYF | TGTGCCAGCAGCTTAAAAGAGACCCAGTACTTC
NA | TRBD2 | TRBJ2-7 | TRBV7-8 | CASSPVAGGYEQYF | TGTGCCAGCAGCCCGGTAGCGGGAGGTTACGAGCAGTACTTC
once | NA | TRBJ2-2 | TRBV6-1 | CASSDWSRGELFF | TGTGCCAGCAGTGATTGGTCCAGGGGTGAGCTGTTTTTT
few | TRBD1 | TRBJ2-6 | TRBV25-1 | CASSTQGAGANVLTF | TGTGCCAGCAGTACTCAGGGGGCTGGGGCCAACGTCCTGACTTTC
NA | TRBD1 | TRBJ1-5 | TRBV29-1 | CSVGQGINQPQHF | TGCAGCGTGGGACAGGGGATCAATCAGCCCCAGCATTTT
NA | TRBD1 | TRBJ1-5 | TRBV19 | CASRKGTGGWQPQHF | TGTGCCAGTAGGAAGGGGACAGGGGGCTGGCAGCCCCAGCATTTT
NA | NA | TRBJ2-5 | TRBV2 | CASRGGSPTETQYF | TGTGCCAGCAGAGGTGGGTCCCCAACCGAGACCCAGTACTTC
NA | NA | TRBJ2-7 | TRBV2 | CASSEVEASSYEQYF | TGTGCCAGCAGTGAAGTGGAGGCCTCCTCCTACGAGCAGTACTTC
NA | NA | TRBJ1-4 | TRBV3-1/TRBV3-2 | CASSLKGETGRFEDEKLFF | TGTGCCAGCAGCCTAAAAGGCGAAACGGGGAGGTTTGAGGATGAAAAACTGTTTTTT
NA | NA | TRBJ1-2 | TRBV11-2 | CASSFLSGSHYGYTF | TGTGCCAGCAGCTTCCTGTCAGGGAGTCACTATGGCTACACCTTC
NA | TRBD2 | TRBJ2-1 | TRBV5-1 | CASSFGLAGFNSYNEQFF | TGCGCCAGCAGCTTCGGGCTAGCGGGGTTCAACTCCTACAATGAGCAGTTCTTC
NA | TRBD2 | TRBJ2-1 | TRBV5-1 | CASSSLAGEVEFF | TGCGCCAGCAGCTCATTAGCGGGCGAGGTAGAGTTCTTC
few | NA | TRBJ1-3 | TRBV30 | CAWSQGRNTIYF | TGTGCCTGGAGTCAAGGGCGGAACACCATATATTTT
NA | NA | TRBJ1-1 | TRBV7-9 | CASSFGTTEAFF | TGTGCCAGCAGCTTTGGGACAACCGAAGCTTTCTTT
NA | TRBD2 | TRBJ2-7 | TRBV28 | CASSLLGLVNYEQYF | TGTGCCAGCAGTCTCCTGGGACTAGTCAACTACGAGCAGTACTTC
NA | NA | TRBJ2-1 | TRBV5-1 | CASSLAGADNEQFF | TGCGCCAGCAGCTTGGCAGGGGCTGACAATGAGCAGTTCTTC
NA | TRBD2 | TRBJ2-3 | TRBV10-3 | CAIRKLAGGFSDTQYF | TGTGCCATCAGGAAACTAGCGGGAGGGTTTTCAGATACGCAGTATTTT
NA | TRBD2 | TRBJ2-2 | TRBV10-2 | CASRGLASTGELFF | TGCGCCAGCAGGGGACTAGCGAGCACCGGGGAGCTGTTTTTT
NA | NA | TRBJ2-5 | TRBV28 | CASRQATGPWETQYF | TGTGCCAGTAGACAAGCCACAGGACCTTGGGAGACCCAGTACTTC
NA | TRBD2 | TRBJ2-5 | TRBV4-3 | CASSQEFLAGGVETQYF | TGCGCCAGCAGCCAAGAGTTCCTAGCGGGAGGCGTTGAGACCCAGTACTTC
NA | NA | TRBJ2-1 | TRBV5-4 | CASSSVWNEQFF | TGTGCCAGCAGCTCAGTTTGGAATGAGCAGTTCTTC
NA | NA | TRBJ2-1 | TRBV7-6 | CASSLEVAQSPYNEQFF | TGTGCCAGCAGCTTAGAGGTTGCACAGAGCCCCTACAATGAGCAGTTCTTC
NA | TRBD2 | TRBJ2-7 | TRBV7-2 | CASSLGLAREQYF | TGTGCCAGCAGCTTAGGACTAGCGAGGGAGCAGTACTTC
NA | NA | TRBJ2-7 | TRBV6-6 | CASSSTAQESEQYF | TGTGCCAGCAGTTCAACAGCCCAGGAGTCTGAGCAGTACTTC
once | TRBD1 | TRBJ2-7 | TRBV5-6 | CASSSWDRAHEQYF | TGTGCCAGCAGTTCTTGGGACAGGGCCCACGAGCAGTACTTC
NA | NA | TRBJ1-6 | TRBV3-1/TRBV3-2 | CASSQAAGAYNSPLHF | TGTGCCAGCAGCCAAGCGGCGGGGGCCTATAATTCACCCCTCCACTTT
NA | TRBD2 | TRBJ2-1 | TRBV6-4 | CASSSGTRFDDNEQFF | TGTGCCAGCAGTTCAGGGACTAGGTTTGACGACAATGAGCAGTTCTTC
NA | NA | TRBJ2-3 | TRBV6-4 | CASSDSGGDTQYF | TGTGCCAGCAGTGACTCTGGGGGAGATACGCAGTATTTT